The 22 T cell receptor beta chains below come from one sample, sequenced in a study of T cells in Graves' hyperthyroidism and ophthalmopathy. The source material, RNA transcripts, was used to amplify TCR beta CDR3 regions. The HTBI set primed first-round TCR CDR3 RT-PCR. TCRdb passed the multiplex PCR reads through MiXCR, listing each CDR3 protein once. The repertoire holds about 700,000 distinct CDR3 sequences, with about 15% as singletons. The specimen sequenced was blood. These receptors were taken from a woman aged 18-29 years with Graves' hyperthyroidism.

This clonotype was recorded many times. The rearrangement joins TRBV12-3 or TRBV12-4 to TRBJ2-7; TRBD1 matches 8 bases. The CDR3 loop spans 16 amino acids. Unmatched junction bases numbered 12, after V lost 5 bases and J lost 3 bases. CDR3 nucleotide sequence: TGTGCCAGCAGTCTACCTGCCGCAGGGGGCTTCTACGAGCAGTACTTC. It translates to CASSLPAAGGFYEQYF.

The CDR3 region has the DNA TGTGCCAGCAGTTTGATAGGGGTTGGAAACACCATATATTTT. Its protein is CASSLIGVGNTIYF. This chain joins TRBV12-3 or TRBV12-4 and TRBJ1-3, with TRBD1 as a possible D gene (5 bases). Between the trimmed V and J ends, which lost 3 bases and 3 bases, there was a span of 9 bases. This CDR3 spans 14 amino acids.

This clonotype was picked up many times. V usage is TRBV12-3 or TRBV12-4 and J usage is TRBJ1-1, with TRBD1 identical over 7 bases. This CDR3 has 14 amino acids. The junction had 6 bases not matched to a gene; V was cut back by 6 bases and J by 2 bases. The CDR3 DNA reads TGTGCCAGCAGAGCCGGGACAGCCAACACTGAAGCTTTCTTT. Translated: CASRAGTANTEAFF.

The sample holds a few counts of this clonotype. This sequence joins TRBV12-3 or TRBV12-4 and TRBJ2-5, with 8 bases matching TRBD2. Germline trimming cut 6 bases from V and 5 bases from J; bases unmatched to any gene: 11. CDR3 length: 15 amino acids. This CDR3 reads CASRLSGGREETQYF. DNA of the CDR3: TGTGCCAGCAGACTATCGGGAGGGCGGGAGGAGACCCAGTACTTC.

This clonotype was counted ten times or more. The J gene is TRBJ1-1, the V gene TRBV12-3 or TRBV12-4; TRBD1 matches at 8 bases. Germline trimming cut 6 bases from V and 3 bases from J; bases unmatched to any gene: 6. The CDR3 extends over 14 amino acids. The CDR3 sequence: CASSKDRVDTEAFF. The CDR3 region has the DNA TGTGCCAGCAGCAAGGACAGGGTCGACACTGAAGCTTTCTTT.

This clonotype was recorded at least ten times. The chain has TRBV7-2 and TRBJ2-5, with 7 bases identical to TRBD2. V lost 5 bases, J lost 5 bases, and 5 bases stayed unmatched. The CDR3 loop spans 13 amino acids. Germline CDR1 reads SGHTA; CDR2 reads FQGNSA. CDR3 region: CASSRGLVETQYF. The CDR3 bases are TGTGCCAGCAGCCGTGGACTAGTGGAGACCCAGTACTTC. Filled out from reference TRBV7-2 and TRBJ2-5, the complete variable domain reads GAGVSQSPSNKVTEKGKDVELRCDPISGHTALYWYRQSLGQGLEFLIYFQGNSAPDKSGLPSDRFSAERTGGSVSTLTIQRTQQEDSAVYLCASSRGLVETQYFGPGTRLLVL.

This clonotype was counted ten times or more. The chain recombines TRBV2 with TRBJ2-1; D possibly corresponds to TRBD1 (5 bases). This CDR3 is 13 amino acids long. Trimming pared 6 bases from V and 6 bases from J, leaving 12 bases between. Germline V gives CDR1 SNHLY, CDR2 FYNNEI. The CDR3 sequence: CASRMRQLNEQFF. The CDR3 nucleotides read TGTGCCAGCAGGATGAGACAGCTCAATGAGCAGTTCTTC.

Turning to this clonotype: This may be a read error: a much more frequent sequence differs by one nucleotide. The V call is TRBV6-1, the J call TRBJ2-5; a weak D match, TRBD1 (6 bases). The V gene's germline CDR1 is MNHNS and CDR2 SASEGT. The CDR3 spans 15 residues. CDR3 sequence: CVSSPWTAEQETQYF. The CDR3 DNA reads as TGTGTCAGCAGCCCATGGACAGCCGAACAAGAGACCCAGTACTTC.

This clonotype was seen only a few times. V and J are TRBV9 and TRBJ1-3; TRBD1 is a possible D gene (5 bases). Germline CDR1 SGDLS, CDR2 YYNGEE. There are 14 residues in the CDR3. The ends were cut back, 3 bases at V and 2 bases at J, with 9 bases in the middle. CDR3 sequence reads: CASSATVTGNTIYF. The DNA for the CDR3 is TGTGCCAGCAGCGCGACAGTCACTGGAAACACCATATATTTT.

The chain couples TRBV6-5 to TRBJ2-1; 10 nucleotides align to TRBD2. Trimming cost V 2 bases and J 8 bases; bases outside gene matches: 6. Per the germline V gene, CDR1 is MNHEY and CDR2 is SVGAGI. This CDR3 spans 15 amino acids. The chain's CDR3 is CASSYEREGYDEQFF. CDR3 DNA sequence: TGTGCCAGCAGTTACGAGCGGGAGGGCTATGATGAGCAGTTCTTC.

The V call is TRBV5-6, the J call TRBJ2-1; D assignment may be TRBD1 or TRBD2 (6 bases each). The CDR3 loop spans 20 amino acids. The germline CDR1 and CDR2 sequences are SGHDT and YYEEEE. The germline V and J ends were trimmed by 4 bases and 4 bases, with 30 bases remaining between them. This chain's CDR3 is CASSPQDGGRLEAGYNEQFF. DNA for the CDR3: TGTGCCAGCAGCCCCCAGGATGGGGGGCGCCTCGAGGCGGGGTACAATGAGCAGTTCTTC.

This chain uses TRBV12-3 or TRBV12-4 with TRBJ2-7; D remains unclear. Trimming left V 2 bases short and J 3 bases short, with 11 bases between. This CDR3 contains 14 residues. The CDR3 DNA is TGTGCCAGCAGTTTAAGTCGGCTCGGCTACGAGCAGTACTTC. Protein product: CASSLSRLGYEQYF.

This sequence joins TRBV14 and TRBJ2-3, with 11 bases that match TRBD2. Germline V gene lookup returns CDR1 SGHDN and CDR2 FVKESK. The CDR3 consists of 20 residues. V was pared by 1 base and J by 2 bases, with 14 bases of the junction left unmatched. The CDR3 sequence is CASSQVHRTSGPQDTDTQYF. The CDR3 DNA sequence: TGTGCCAGCAGCCAAGTTCATCGGACTAGCGGGCCACAGGACACAGATACGCAGTATTTT.

This clonotype was seen only once. A clone one base away is much larger, so this may be a read error. The chain employs TRBV9 and TRBJ1-1; no reliable D call. V was clipped by 2 bases and J by 7 bases, with 12 bases between them. The CDR3 loop spans 13 amino acids. Germline lookup yields CDR1 SGDLS and CDR2 YYNGEE. The CDR3 loop reads CASSVVSGGEAFF. The DNA of the CDR3 is TGTGCCAGCAGCGTGGTGTCCGGCGGTGAAGCTTTCTTT.

A word on this clonotype: A read error may account for a junction end that differs from germline. The chain uses TRBV12-3 or TRBV12-4 and TRBJ2-3, with 11 bases aligning to TRBD2. There are 19 residues in the CDR3. The CDR3, as DNA: TGTGCCAGCAGAAAAAGTAAGACTAGCGGGATGATTAGCACAGATACGCGGTATTTT. Amino acids: CASRKSKTSGMISTDTRYF.

This clonotype occurred a few times. The chain's CDR3 is CASSTGTTTEAFF. In nucleotides, the CDR3 is TGTGCCAGCAGTACTGGGACAACCACTGAAGCTTTCTTT. The chain links TRBV6-5 to TRBJ1-1, with TRBD1 as a possible D gene (6 bases). CDR3 size: 13 residues. Looked up from germline, CDR1 is MNHEY and CDR2 is SVGAGI. Trimming took off 5 bases at V and 4 bases at J, with 11 bases between the two ends.

The sample holds many counts of this clonotype. The chain links TRBV29-1 to TRBJ2-1, with 8 bases matching TRBD2. Germline assignment: CDR1 SQVTM and CDR2 ANQGSEA. CDR3 length: 16 residues. Trimming cost V 1 base and J 3 bases; bases outside gene matches: 8. CDR3 amino acids: CSVEASGPSFYNEQFF. The CDR3 DNA reads as TGCAGCGTTGAAGCTAGCGGGCCAAGTTTCTACAATGAGCAGTTCTTC.

This clonotype has only a few counts. The chain uses TRBV15 and TRBJ2-5; TRBD2 might be the D (6 bases). This CDR3 spans 14 amino acids. With 8 bases removed from V and 4 bases from J, the gap between germline ends came to 17 bases. Per the germline V gene, CDR1 is LNHNV and CDR2 is YYDKDF (reference sequence). The CDR3 coding sequence is TGTGCCACCGGGGGTATAGCGGAAGGAGAGACCCAGTACTTC. It codes for CATGGIAEGETQYF.

This chain joins TRBV29-1 and TRBJ2-7, with TRBD1 as a possible D gene (6 bases). The CDR3 totals 12 residues. CDR1 and CDR2 (germline): SQVTM, ANQGSEA. The V gene lost 7 bases and the J gene lost 4 bases, with 14 bases spanning the gap. The CDR3 region is CSAGRDKYEQYF. The CDR3 DNA reads TGCAGCGCTGGCCGGGACAAATACGAGCAGTACTTC.

The chain carries TRBV5-4 and TRBJ2-1; TRBD2 agrees at 8 bases. The V gene's germline CDR1 is SGHNT and CDR2 YYREEE (reference sequence). The V and J ends lost 4 bases and 3 bases, in that order; junction bases with no gene match: 9. There are 16 residues in the CDR3. Written as DNA, the CDR3 is TGTGCCAGCAGCGAAGGCAGGCTAGCGGGCTACAATGAGCAGTTCTTC. The encoded protein is CASSEGRLAGYNEQFF.

This clonotype came up once. This chain joins TRBV6-1 and TRBJ2-7; 8 bases fit TRBD1. The V and J ends lost 5 bases and 2 bases, in that order; junction bases with no gene match: 14. Per germline, CDR1 MNHNS and CDR2 SASEGT. This CDR3 comprises 17 residues. The CDR3 coding sequence is TGTGCCAGCAGTCGGATACCCCCGGGACAGGCCGCCTACGAGCAGTACTTC. Translation gives CASSRIPPGQAAYEQYF.

This clonotype was seen ten or more times. The chain couples TRBV30 to TRBJ2-3, with D maybe TRBD2 (6 bases). CDR1 is GTSNPN and CDR2 is SVGIG in the germline V gene (reference sequence). The V end was cut by 3 bases, the J end by 4 bases, with 17 bases between. The CDR3 is 15 residues long. In nucleotides, the CDR3 is TGTGCCTGGAGGCTCGGCTCCACGGGGGCAGATACGCAGTATTTT. Amino acids: CAWRLGSTGADTQYF.